This is a list of T cell receptor beta chains from one sample in a study of T cells in Graves' hyperthyroidism and ophthalmopathy. One entry per CDR3 protein results from TCRdb running MiXCR on the multiplex PCR reads. Among about 480,000 distinct CDR3 sequences listed, approximately 25% were seen once. Sequenced sample: blood. The receptors come from a woman aged 25 to 39 with Graves' ophthalmopathy. CDR3s include the opening cysteine and the closing phenylalanine or tryptophan. The D gene is left open where the match is weak. Some rows have no size entry. The others give once, few or many, or a class for an expanded clone.

>many|TRBD1|TRBV11-2|TRBJ1-1
TGTGCCAGCAGCTTAGTACCCGGTTCAGGGGGTTCTACTGAAGCTTTCTTT
CASSLVPGSGGSTEAFF
>NA|NA|TRBV9|TRBJ2-7
TGTGCCAGCAGCGAAGATGGCTACGAGCAGTACTTC
CASSEDGYEQYF
>few|NA|TRBV27|TRBJ1-1
TGTGCCAGCAGTTTATTATCGTATTGGGGGGGGCTGAACACTGAAGCTTTCTTT
CASSLLSYWGGLNTEAFF
>many|TRBD1|TRBV6-2/TRBV6-3|TRBJ2-7
TGTGCCAGCAACTCCGGGGACAGTAGAGCCTACGAGCAGTACTTC
CASNSGDSRAYEQYF
>NA|NA|TRBV30|TRBJ1-1
TGTGCCTGGAGTGTACTGGACACTAACACTGAAGCTTTCTTT
CAWSVLDTNTEAFF
>few|NA|TRBV6-1|TRBJ1-5
TGTGCCAGCAGCTCCAGAGGGGCGCAGGGCAATCAGCCCCAGCATTTT
CASSSRGAQGNQPQHF
>NA|NA|TRBV28|TRBJ2-7
TGTGCCAGCACCCGATTCCGGGACCGCTACGAGCAGTACTTC
CASTRFRDRYEQYF
>NA|NA|TRBV7-3|TRBJ2-6
TGTGCCAGCACCCATTCTGGGGCCAACGTCCTGAGTTTC
CASTHSGANVLSF
>many|TRBD2|TRBV6-5|TRBJ2-5
TGTGCCAGCGCGGTAGCGGGGACCCAGGAAGAGACCCAGTACTTC
CASAVAGTQEETQYF
>many|NA|TRBV11-1|TRBJ1-2
TGTGCCAGCAGTTCCACAGGAGGGCGCTATGGCTACACCTTC
CASSSTGGRYGYTF
>many|NA|TRBV7-8|TRBJ2-7
TGTGCCAGCAGCTTATTAGGTGACGTCCTCTACGAGCAGTACTTC
CASSLLGDVLYEQYF
>many|NA|TRBV29-1|TRBJ1-1
TGCAGCGTTGCCCACAGGGTTGACACTGAAGCTTTCTTT
CSVAHRVDTEAFF
>many|NA|TRBV18|TRBJ1-1
TGTGCCAGCTCACCAGGGGTGGCCACTGAAGCTTTCTTT
CASSPGVATEAFF
>NA|NA|TRBV28|TRBJ2-5
TGTGCCAGCCACCCAGGGGATCGAGAGACCCAGTACTTC
CASHPGDRETQYF
>many|NA|TRBV12-3/TRBV12-4|TRBJ1-2
TGTGCCAGCGGAAACAGGCTTTGGGATGGCTACACCTTC
CASGNRLWDGYTF
>many|TRBD2|TRBV11-1|TRBJ2-2
TGTGCCAGCAGCAAGACCCTTAGCGGGGCCAACACCGGGGAGCTGTTTTTT
CASSKTLSGANTGELFF
>NA|NA|TRBV27|TRBJ1-3
TGTGCCAGCAGTCCCTACTCTGGAAACACCATATATTTT
CASSPYSGNTIYF
>NA|NA|TRBV20-1|TRBJ1-1
TGCAGTGCTACGGTCGACAACATGAACACTGAAGCTTTCTTT
CSATVDNMNTEAFF
>many|TRBD2|TRBV9|TRBJ2-2
TGTGCCAGCAGCGTTAGCGGGGGTCACACCGGGGAGCTGTTTTTT
CASSVSGGHTGELFF
>many|TRBD1|TRBV29-1|TRBJ2-5
TGCAGCGCCCTTCCGGACAGGGCCCAAGAGACCCAGTACTTC
CSALPDRAQETQYF
>NA|NA|TRBV10-1|TRBJ2-5
TGCGCCAGCAGTGAGTCCAACAGGGTAAAGACCCAGTACTTC
CASSESNRVKTQYF
>many|NA|TRBV28|TRBJ2-7
TGTGCCAGCAGGACCAGGGCGATGGGGGCCTACGAGCAGTACTTC
CASRTRAMGAYEQYF
>many|NA|TRBV28|TRBJ2-7
TGTGCCAGCAGTTTAGGGGCAGTCAGCTCCTACGAGCAGTACTTC
CASSLGAVSSYEQYF
>many|NA|TRBV19|TRBJ1-2
TGTGCCATTCAATCCGGGGACAACTATGGCTACACCTTC
CAIQSGDNYGYTF
>many|NA|TRBV19|TRBJ1-3
TGTGCCAGTAGTATCGTCGGGGATGACTCTGGAAACACCATATATTTT
CASSIVGDDSGNTIYF
>once|NA|TRBV12-3/TRBV12-4|TRBJ1-5
TGTGCCAACAGTACCAGCGACTATAGCAATCAGCCCCAGCATTTT
CANSTSDYSNQPQHF
>NA|NA|TRBV30|TRBJ2-7
TGTGCCTGGAGTATAGGAGGGGCCCTGAGCTCCTACGAGCAGTACTTC
CAWSIGGALSSYEQYF